This T cell receptor beta chain derives from a study of blood T cell repertoires in COVID-19. The recovered donors of Cohort 3 showed two negative PCRs, clearance, or symptom resolution. The CDR3 is made up of 15 amino acids. The V and J ends lost 4 bases and 5 bases respectively, with 18 bases between them. The germline CDR1 and CDR2 sequences are SGDLS and YYNGEE. The table came from immunoSEQ multiplex PCR; TCRdb's copy has only in-frame clones and leaves some out. Found here are about 200,000 clones, 89% of them singletons; the top ten hold around 8%. This TCR was sampled from a woman under 30 who had recovered from COVID-19. The chain carries TRBV9 and TRBJ2-5; a weak D match, TRBD2 (7 bases). Sample: PBMCs or T cells enriched from blood (not recorded which). CDR3 sequence: CASSPTGGLVETQYF. Here the CDR3 DNA reads TGTGCCAGCAGCCCGACCGGGGGGCTAGTTGAGACCCAGTACTTC. Full variable domain (missing parts from reference TRBV9 and TRBJ2-5): DSGVTQTPKHLITATGQRVTLRCSPRSGDLSVYWYQQSLDQGLQFLIQYYNGEERAKGNILERFSAQQFPDLHSELNLSSLELGDSALYFCASSPTGGLVETQYFGPGTRLLVL.